The T cell receptor (beta chain) described here comes from a study of blood T cell repertoires in COVID-19 (dated by TCRdb to about 2020). Study-level background: Samples covering the acute and convalescent phases of COVID-19 were provided by collaborators in the United States, Italy and Spain. Samples came from the ongoing ImmuneRACE study (first 160 participants) plus 1,254 subjects from 6 global collaborators. The repertoires were released in a freely available public database meant as a resource for research on the immune response to SARS-CoV-2. The material from the prospective study consisted of cDNA or gDNA derived from T cells, B-cell-depleted T cells, or PBMCs. The dataset comprised deeply sampled blood TCRbeta repertoires from subjects exposed to, actively infected with, or recovered from COVID-19. A de-identified subject ID, COVID-19 status, age in years and sex were almost always included in the sample metadata. Where available, HLA class I and class II types were taken from metadata supplied by the sample provider and were not determined by assay-based typing. General findings and caveats noted by the study authors: Clinical and demographic metadata were provided uncurated, with the amount varying by source and participant.

From the cysteine through the phenylalanine, the CDR3 covers 13 amino acids. The kept DNA is CDR3 alone, 39 bases in frame from the first base. Based on the germline V gene, the CDR1 and CDR2 sequences are SGHTA and FQGTGA. Between the V and J ends, shortened by 2 bases and 6 bases respectively, the junction contains 8 bases. TCRbeta CDR3 regions were amplified from genomic DNA using the immunoSEQ Assay, a bias-controlled multiplex PCR. Per the authors' processing: Nucleated cell counts per sample were estimated from amplification of reference gene primers within the assay. To quantify the absolute abundance of each unique TCRbeta CDR3 rearrangement, sequence reads were collapsed and filtered. For each sample, productive Simpson clonality was calculated by taking the square root of Simpson's diversity index across productive rearrangements. TCRdb's version of the immuneACCESS table is confined to in-frame rearrangements and falls short of the full clone set. An unresolved V gene accounts for under half of the shortfall where checked; the remainder is of unknown origin. V, J and clone size are those of that table, while D and trimming were read from the DNA. Present in this sample are 350,000 or so clones, approximately 89% of which were seen just once. The ten largest clones capture about 3.9% of the sample.

Of note for this clone: Its antigen is unknown. No much larger clone is present one base from it, and per-base qualities are unavailable.

At one collaborating source in Seattle, patients were enrolled during active infection and were followed longitudinally through the course of disease. Each collaborating institution followed its own protocols to collect whole blood in K2EDTA tubes. Collaborator samples were shipped for TCRbeta analysis as frozen whole blood, isolated PBMCs, or DNA extracted from either sample type. This receptor was taken from a woman aged 55-75 years with COVID-19, enrolled during active disease. The chain joins TRBV7-3 to TRBJ1-5, with an unclear D gene assignment. What was sequenced was peripheral blood. In nucleotides, the sequence is TGTGCCAGCAGCTTACAGCGCGGTCAGCCCCAGCATTTT. It translates as CASSLQRGQPQHF.